The 25 T cell receptor beta chains in this list originate from one sample, sequenced in a study of cytomegalovirus exposure and HLA in healthy donors. 60 Vbeta and 13 Jbeta primers were used in PCR. This table comes from immunoSEQ multiplex PCR, and its TCRdb copy is limited to in-frame clones, with some not included. The data hold approximately 150,000 clones, with 80% observed a single time. The sample consisted of PBMCs. These receptors were taken from a human donor in good health.

About this clone: Germline and junction disagree at one end, which may indicate a read error. The chain is built from TRBV7-9 and TRBJ1-5, with D possibly being TRBD1 (6 bases). The CDR3 contains 12 residues. Germline CDR1 is SEHNR and CDR2 is FQNEAQ (reference sequence). The CDR3 sequence is CSSSSGDQPQHF. CDR3 DNA: TGTTCCAGCAGCTCAGGGGATCAGCCCCAGCATTTT.

This chain connects TRBV4-2 to TRBJ1-6; D gene unclear. Per germline, CDR1 LGHNA and CDR2 YNFKEQ. V lost 0 bases to trimming and J lost 14 bases, with 17 bases between them. This CDR3 is 15 amino acids long. The CDR3, as DNA: TGTGCCAGCAGCCAAGATTCGGCTAGCCCGTTCACCCTCCACTTT. This gives the protein CASSQDSASPFTLHF.

The CDR3, as DNA: TGTGCCAGCAGTTACTCCTACACAGGGGAATCACCCCTCCACTTT. Protein: CASSYSYTGESPLHF. The J gene is TRBJ1-6, the V gene TRBV6-5, with 7 bases identical to TRBD1. There are 15 residues in the CDR3. Germline trimming cut 0 bases from V and 10 bases from J; bases unmatched to any gene: 6. Looked up from germline, CDR1 is MNHEY and CDR2 is SVGAGI.

V gene TRBV7-6 combines with J gene TRBJ1-6, with 7 bases that match TRBD1. The CDR3 length is 18 residues. V trimming: 5 bases; J trimming: 0 bases; junction bases outside the gene matches: 10. Germline V gene lookup returns CDR1 SGHVS and CDR2 FNYEAQ. Written as DNA, the CDR3 is TGTGCCAGCAGCCCCAGACCTCAGGGGGGCTCCTATAATTCACCCCTCCACTTT. Its translation: CASSPRPQGGSYNSPLHF.

The J gene is TRBJ2-2, the V gene TRBV4-1; TRBD2 agrees at 12 bases. The CDR3 length is 17 residues. Trimming took 6 bases from V and 4 from J; bases not matched to a gene: 9. Germline CDR1 is MGHRA and CDR2 is YSYEKL. Here the CDR3 reads CASRPLAGGQGTGELFF. As DNA, the CDR3 is TGCGCCAGCAGACCCCTAGCGGGGGGGCAGGGCACCGGGGAGCTGTTTTTT.

Comments on this clone: The sample holds other DNA sequences that translate to the same CDR3. The rearrangement links TRBV7-2 to TRBJ2-7; D unresolved. Trimming pared 1 base from V and 2 bases from J, leaving 6 bases between. CDR1 and CDR2 (germline): SGHTA, FQGNSA. CDR3 size: 13 residues. Written as DNA, the CDR3 is TGTGCCAGCAGCTTAGACCGAGCCTACGAGCAGTACTTC. This encodes CASSLDRAYEQYF.

This clone was detected only once. The rearrangement uses TRBV7-2 and TRBJ2-2; a weak D match, TRBD1 (5 bases). The germline V gene encodes CDR1 SGHTA and CDR2 FQGNSA. The CDR3 consists of 13 residues. Trimming stripped 5 bases from V and 5 bases from J, with 9 bases between. CDR3 loop: CASSQQETGELFF. CDR3 nucleotides: TGTGCCAGCAGCCAACAGGAAACCGGGGAGCTGTTTTTT.

The V and J genes are TRBV29-1 and TRBJ1-2; D is unclear. The germline gives CDR1 SQVTM, CDR2 ANQGSEA. The germline V and J ends were trimmed by 4 bases and 2 bases, with 5 bases remaining between them. The CDR3 has 11 residues. CDR3 loop: CSVVENYGYTF. The CDR3 region has the DNA TGCAGCGTTGTGGAGAACTATGGCTACACCTTC.

In its sample, this clone was seen once. V and J are TRBV28 and TRBJ2-1; TRBD1 matches at 9 bases. CDR1 is MDHEN, CDR2 SYDVKM, per germline. Trimming took 5 bases from V and 2 from J; bases not matched to a gene: 4. This CDR3 has 15 amino acids. The CDR3 nucleotides read TGTGCCAGCAGTCATAGGACAGGGGCCTACAATGAGCAGTTCTTC. It is translated as CASSHRTGAYNEQFF.

The chain couples TRBV2 to TRBJ2-5; 7 bases fit TRBD2. Germline CDR1 is SNHLY and CDR2 is FYNNEI. The CDR3 is 14 amino acids. The V segment lost 5 bases and the J segment 5 bases; nucleotides outside the gene matches: 8. CDR3: CASSTRRGTETQYF. Written as DNA, the CDR3 is TGTGCCAGCAGTACCCGGCGGGGGACGGAGACCCAGTACTTC. The entire variable domain, with the rest obtained from reference TRBV2 and TRBJ2-5, is as follows: EPEVTQTPSHQVTQMGQEVILRCVPISNHLYFYWYRQILGQKVEFLVSFYNNEISEKSEIFDDQFSVERPDGSNFTLKIRSTKLEDSAMYFCASSTRRGTETQYFGPGTRLLVL.

The count of this clone is one. This chain uses TRBV7-9 with TRBJ1-4; weak D call: TRBD1 (5 bases). Germline V lookup: CDR1 SEHNR, CDR2 FQNEAQ (reference sequence). Trimming stripped 1 base from V and 0 bases from J, with 9 bases between. CDR3 length equals 16 residues. The CDR3 coding sequence is TGTGCCAGCAGCTTAGGTGCGGGGGCAACTAATGAAAAACTGTTTTTT. Amino acids: CASSLGAGATNEKLFF.

V gene TRBV4-3 combines with J gene TRBJ2-1, with a possible D match to TRBD2 (6 bases). Germline CDR1 reads LGHNA; CDR2 reads YSLEER. This CDR3 has 12 amino acids. Deletions cut 2 bases from V and 7 bases from J, with 6 bases between. CDR3: CASSQSGNEQFF. The CDR3 DNA follows: TGCGCCAGCAGCCAAAGCGGGAATGAGCAGTTCTTC.

This clone was picked up a small number of times. The chain recombines TRBV7-8 with TRBJ2-2, with D possibly matching TRBD2 (5 bases). CDR1 is SGHVS, CDR2 FQNEAQ, per germline. Trimming removed 5 bases at V and 3 bases at J, with 13 bases between. The CDR3 extends over 15 amino acids. This chain's CDR3 is CASSPAELHTGELFF. The CDR3 DNA sequence: TGTGCCAGCAGCCCAGCGGAACTTCACACCGGGGAGCTGTTTTTT.

A few counts support this clone. This chain links TRBV2 with TRBJ2-5; 9 bases match TRBD2. The CDR3 consists of 13 residues. CDR1 is SNHLY and CDR2 is FYNNEI in the germline V gene. V trimming: 6 bases; J trimming: 2 bases; junction bases outside the gene matches: 1. The CDR3 sequence: CASRTSGQETQYF. The DNA of the CDR3 is TGTGCCAGCAGGACTAGCGGTCAAGAGACCCAGTACTTC.

The J gene is TRBJ2-1, the V gene TRBV9, with D possibly matching TRBD1 (5 bases). The germline CDR1 and CDR2 sequences are SGDLS and YYNGEE. This CDR3 spans 16 amino acids. The V end was cut by 0 bases, the J end by 7 bases, with 17 bases between. Here the CDR3 reads CASSVAPRGFVNEQFF. The CDR3 region has the DNA TGTGCCAGCAGCGTAGCCCCTAGGGGATTCGTGAATGAGCAGTTCTTC.

V usage is TRBV7-2 and J usage is TRBJ2-5; a weak D match, TRBD2 (7 bases). Deletions cut 1 base from V and 5 bases from J, with 14 bases between. Per germline, CDR1 SGHTA and CDR2 FQGNSA. The CDR3 runs to 15 residues. This CDR3 reads CASSLVGGPSETQYF. The CDR3 DNA reads TGTGCCAGCAGCTTAGTGGGGGGGCCGAGTGAGACCCAGTACTTC.

This chain links TRBV9 with TRBJ2-7, with 8 bases matching TRBD1. The CDR3 spans 13 residues. Per germline, CDR1 SGDLS and CDR2 YYNGEE. The ends lost 4 bases at V and 6 bases at J; junction bases unmatched: 6. CDR3 protein: CASSYTDRGEQYF. The CDR3 DNA follows: TGTGCCAGCAGCTATACCGACAGGGGCGAGCAGTACTTC.

The V gene is TRBV19, the J gene TRBJ2-1, with D maybe TRBD1 (5 bases). CDR1 and CDR2 from the germline V gene are LNHDA and SQIVND (reference sequence). The CDR3 extends over 16 amino acids. V was cut by 2 bases and J by 6 bases, with 17 bases left in between. Here the CDR3 DNA reads TGTGCCAGTAGTATAAGTTGGGGCGACCTTTCCAATGAGCAGTTCTTC. It translates to CASSISWGDLSNEQFF.

V is TRBV5-1 and J is TRBJ2-7; the D gene is possibly TRBD1 (7 bases). The length of the CDR3 is 11 residues. V shed 6 bases and J shed 6 bases, with 10 bases lying between them. The germline V gene encodes CDR1 SGHRS and CDR2 YFSETQ. The CDR3 is CASKEGAEQYF. CDR3 nucleotides: TGCGCCAGCAAGGAGGGGGCCGAGCAGTACTTC.

The rearrangement links TRBV7-9 to TRBJ2-1; the match to TRBD2 covers 10 bases. V dropped 5 bases and J dropped 5; count of bases not matched to a gene: 6. CDR1 is SEHNR and CDR2 is FQNEAQ in the germline V gene (reference sequence). The CDR3 length is 15 residues. The CDR3 nucleotides read TGTGCCAGCAGCCCCCATAGCGGGGGGCACAATGAGCAGTTCTTC. Its protein is CASSPHSGGHNEQFF.

This rearrangement joins TRBV7-9 to TRBJ1-4; 7 positions match TRBD1. CDR1 is SEHNR, CDR2 FQNEAQ, per germline (reference sequence). J gave up 5 bases and V 1 base, and 4 bases lay outside the gene matches. CDR3 length: 15 amino acids. Here the CDR3 reads CASSLVGQRNEKLFF. Written as DNA, the CDR3 is TGTGCCAGCAGCTTAGTGGGACAGCGAAATGAAAAACTGTTTTTT.

This chain joins TRBV7-9 and TRBJ1-2; 10 bases agree with TRBD1. The length of the CDR3 is 14 residues. Germline V gives CDR1 SEHNR, CDR2 FQNEAQ (reference sequence). Germline trimming cut 5 bases from V and 8 bases from J; bases unmatched to any gene: 8. The CDR3 here is CASSPEGDRGGYTF. The DNA of the CDR3 is TGTGCCAGCAGCCCAGAGGGGGACAGGGGCGGCTACACCTTC.

The gene calls are TRBV6-5 and TRBJ2-7; no firm D call. Germline assignment: CDR1 MNHEY and CDR2 SVGAGI. The CDR3 contains 11 residues. V lost 2 bases and J lost 8, with 7 bases in between. CDR3 residues: CASSYAGKQYF. Written as DNA, the CDR3 is TGTGCCAGCAGTTACGCAGGAAAGCAGTACTTC.

The chain is built from TRBV7-2 and TRBJ2-1; 12 bases match TRBD2. V shed 1 base and J 14 bases; nucleotides not matched to a gene: 9. CDR1 and CDR2 from the germline V gene are SGHTA and FQGNSA. The CDR3 runs to 15 residues. CDR3 in amino acids: CASSLDASGGARKFF. The CDR3 bases are TGTGCCAGCAGCTTAGACGCTAGCGGGGGGGCGAGGAAGTTCTTC.

This clone was counted a single time. V is TRBV12-5 and J is TRBJ2-3, with D possibly matching TRBD1 (6 bases). The length of the CDR3 is 13 residues. CDR1 is LGHNT, CDR2 FRNRAP, per germline. The V end lost 6 bases, the J end lost 11 bases, and 18 bases lay between the germline ends. In DNA form, the CDR3 reads TGTGCTAGTGGCAACGTAATCGGGACACAGCAGTATTTT. This sequence encodes CASGNVIGTQQYF.